The 32 T cell receptor delta chains below all came from one sample that was sequenced in a study of gamma-delta chains in newborns, infants, children (dated by TCRdb to between 2017 and 2020). Sequenced using an Illumina MiSeq. TCRdb reanalyzed the public reads with the CATT caller, and identical DNA sequences were merged afterwards. In all, the sample holds more than 1,500 delta-chain clones, and about 8% of those were seen once. The ten largest make up about 15% of the sample. Sample: blood. The origin of the receptors is a child who was a newborn, infant or young child, either healthy, febrile or measles-vaccinated (not recorded which).

This clone was observed a few times. A far larger clone is a single base away, which makes a read error likely. The V call is TRDV2, the J call TRDJ3, with D perhaps matching TRDD3 (6 bases). This CDR3 spans 16 amino acids. V gave up 3 bases and J gave up 0 bases, with 8 bases separating them. Germline V gene data show CDR1 as GEAIGNYY and CDR2 as EKD. The CDR3, as DNA: TGTGCCTGTGACCGGGGGAGCTCCTGGGACACCCGACAGATGTTTTTC. Translated: CACDRGSSWDTRQMFF.

Points on this clone: A read error is possible here, since a much larger clone lies one base away. This chain links TRDV1 with TRDJ2; 9 positions match TRDD3. CDR1 and CDR2 from the germline V gene are TSWWSYY and QGS. V shed 2 bases and J 0 bases; nucleotides not matched to a gene: 16. The CDR3 length is 21 residues. CDR3 bases: TGTGCTCTTGGGGAAGGCCTTAGGGACTACTGGGGGAGAGCTTTGACAGCACAACTCTTCTTT. This translates into CALGEGLRDYWGRALTAQLFF.

This clone is large by share. This sample includes further DNA sequences coding for the same CDR3. This chain joins TRDV2 and TRDJ3, with 10 nucleotides matching TRDD3. Germline V gives CDR1 GEAIGNYY, CDR2 EKD. J was trimmed by 0 bases and V by 0 bases; bases with no gene match: 7. The CDR3 consists of 20 residues. CDR3 coding DNA: TGTGCCTGTGACACCGTACTGGGGGATGCAAGCTCCTGGGACACCCGACAGATGTTTTTC. Translated: CACDTVLGDASSWDTRQMFF.

To note about this clone: TCRdb shows a much larger clone's protein in place of this DNA's translation, and the two differ at residue 17, likely through a read error; the protein shown is translated from the DNA. The chain uses TRDV1 and TRDJ1, with 7 bases identical to TRDD3. The CDR3 loop spans 18 amino acids. CDR1 is TSWWSYY and CDR2 is QGS in the germline V gene. CDR3 nucleotide sequence: TGTGCTCTTGGGGAACTATCTGGGGGCCACTGGCAGCGCGATAAACTCACCTTT. Its translation is CALGELSGGHWQRDKLTF.

This clone was observed a handful of times. This DNA translates differently at residue 10 from the TCRdb protein, which is that of a much larger clone; a read error is likely, and the protein shown is the DNA's own translation. The chain recombines TRDV1 with TRDJ1, with a tentative D call TRDD3 (6 bases). The V gene lost 0 bases and the J gene lost 0 bases, with 20 bases spanning the gap. The CDR3 is made up of 19 amino acids. Germline V lookup: CDR1 TSWWSYY, CDR2 QGS. CDR3 loop: CALGELGMVALQYTDKLIF. In nucleotides, the CDR3 is TGTGCTCTTGGGGAACTGGGGATGGTGGCATTGCAGTACACCGATAAACTCATCTTT.

This clone has a handful of counts. The amino acid sequence in TCRdb belongs to a much larger clone and departs from this DNA's translation at residue 9, likely a sequencing read error; the sequence shown is translated from the DNA. The gene calls are TRDV1 and TRDJ1; 8 bases agree with TRDD3. The CDR3 has 18 amino acids. Germline V lookup: CDR1 TSWWSYY, CDR2 QGS. V was clipped by 4 bases and J by 0 bases; unmatched bases: 13. CDR3 sequence: CALGGATARLGDTDKLIF. As DNA, the CDR3 is TGTGCTCTTGGGGGGGCTACGGCCCGACTGGGGGACACCGATAAACTCATCTTT.

To note about this clone: This may come from a read error, since a much larger clone is one base off. The chain links TRDV1 to TRDJ1; D might be TRDD2 (5 bases). The CDR3 sequence is 20 residues long. V was cut by 3 bases and J by 2 bases, with 28 bases left in between. Germline V gives CDR1 TSWWSYY, CDR2 QGS. This CDR3 is CALGELATSELSRRTDKLIF. The CDR3 DNA sequence: TGTGCTCTTGGGGAGTTGGCCACTTCCGAGTTATCCCGCAGGACCGATAAACTCATCTTT.

This clone is medium-sized. The chain employs TRDV1 and TRDJ1, with 9 bases that match TRDD3. Germline CDR1 is TSWWSYY and CDR2 is QGS. The trim removed 0 bases at V and 8 bases at J, leaving 25 bases unmatched. This CDR3 has 21 amino acids. CDR3 nucleotides: TGTGCTCTTGGGGAACTGGGAGACCAGGGGGGGATACTCTCCCGACACTCGAAACTCATCTTT. Translated, it gives CALGELGDQGGILSRHSKLIF.

The sample holds a few counts of this clone. Given a much more abundant clone one base away, this may be a read error. Additional DNA sequences in this sample encode the identical CDR3. The CDR3 DNA reads as TGTGCTCTTGGGGAAGGCCTTAGGGACTACTGGGGGAGCGCCTTGACAGCACAACTCTTCTTT. Translation: CALGEGLRDYWGSALTAQLFF. The chain has TRDV1 and TRDJ2, with 9 positions matching TRDD3. The CDR3 is 21 amino acids. With V trimmed by 2 bases and J by 2 bases, 18 bases remained unmatched. The V gene's germline CDR1 is TSWWSYY and CDR2 QGS.

By sample share, this clone is large. In the same sample, other DNA sequences code for this CDR3. The chain has TRDV2 and TRDJ1; 13 nucleotides align to TRDD3. The germline V gene encodes CDR1 GEAIGNYY and CDR2 EKD. The CDR3 consists of 16 residues. V shed 2 bases and J 0 bases; nucleotides not matched to a gene: 2. This CDR3 reads CACDILGDTYTDKLIF. Here the CDR3 DNA reads TGTGCCTGTGACATACTGGGGGATACGTACACCGATAAACTCATCTTT.

This chain joins TRDV2 and TRDJ3; maybe TRDD3 (6 bases). Germline V lookup: CDR1 GEAIGNYY, CDR2 EKD. The CDR3 totals 19 residues. V was shortened by 0 bases and J by 4 bases, with 18 bases between the two germline ends. The DNA of the CDR3 is TGTGCCTGTGACACCTGGGGGGGAAGGTCGGATTGGGACACCCGACAGATGTTTTTC. Translating it yields CACDTWGGRSDWDTRQMFF.

The rearrangement joins TRDV1 to TRDJ1, with D tentatively TRDD3 (5 bases). Germline V lookup: CDR1 TSWWSYY, CDR2 QGS. This CDR3 is 18 amino acids long. V was pared by 4 bases and J by 0 bases, with 21 bases between. The CDR3 sequence: CALGGGGRGVLNTDKLIF. The CDR3 region has the DNA TGTGCTCTTGGGGGCGGTGGAAGGGGGGTTCTAAACACCGATAAACTCATCTTT.

In regard to this clone: Mismatch with germline at one junction end may stem from a read error. This sample also contains other DNA sequences that code for the same CDR3. V gene TRDV1 combines with J gene TRDJ1; 10 nucleotides agree with TRDD3. CDR3 length: 18 residues. Per the germline V gene, CDR1 is TSWWSYY and CDR2 is QGS. CDR3 amino acids: CALGERLPQYWGMFKLIF. The CDR3 region has the DNA TGTGCTCTTGGGGAACGACTTCCCCAGTACTGGGGGATGTTTAAACTCATCTTC.

By share of the sample, this clone is large. Other DNA sequences of this sample code for an identical CDR3. The V gene is TRDV2, the J gene TRDJ3, with TRDD3 identical over 13 bases. The germline V gene has CDR1 GEAIGNYY and CDR2 EKD. This CDR3 is built from 19 residues. The trim removed 0 bases at V and 3 bases at J, leaving 4 bases unmatched. The DNA of the CDR3 is TGTGCCTGTGACACCGTACTGGGGGATACGGACTGGGACACCCGACAGATGTTTTTC. Its translation is CACDTVLGDTDWDTRQMFF.

Concerning this clone: This sequence is one base from a far larger clone and is likely a read error. This same CDR3 is encoded by further DNA sequences in the sample. The rearrangement links TRDV1 to TRDJ1; no definite D call. The CDR3 contains 16 residues. Germline V lookup: CDR1 TSWWSYY, CDR2 QGS. The CDR3 nucleotides read TGTGCTCTTGGGGAACGAGCGAAACATAGAGCCCTTAAACTCATATTT. This sequence encodes CALGERAKHRALKLIF.

A note on this clone: A much larger clone lies one base from this, so it may be a read error. The rearrangement links TRDV1 to TRDJ1, with TRDD3 as a possible D gene (6 bases). The CDR3 is made up of 21 amino acids. In germline, CDR1 is TSWWSYY, CDR2 QGS. CDR3 amino acids: CAIGELLTTGSNVEYTDKLIF. The CDR3 DNA sequence: TGTGCTATTGGGGAACTCCTCACTACTGGGTCGAACGTCGAATACACCGATAAACTCATCTTT.

This clone has only a few counts. It differs at one base from a far larger clone, so likely a read error. Other DNA sequences in the sample encode the same CDR3. The chain combines TRDV2 with TRDJ1; TRDD3 is a possible D gene (5 bases). The germline V gene encodes CDR1 GEAIGNYY and CDR2 EKD. There are 19 residues in the CDR3. The CDR3 loop reads CACDGRMGRLFKHTDKLIF. For the CDR3, the DNA is TGTGCCTGTGACGGGAGGATGGGGAGACTTTTCAAACACACCGATAAACTCATCTTC.

This clone occurred a few times. A far larger clone is just one base off, so this is likely a read error. Other DNA sequences in this specimen translate into the identical CDR3. This chain links TRDV2 with TRDJ3, with 10 positions matching TRDD3. From germline, CDR1 is GEAIGNYY and CDR2 EKD. This CDR3 region has 21 residues. J lost 2 bases, V lost 1 base, and 13 bases had no gene match. The CDR3 here is CACDTGRPGGYATWDTRQMFF. In nucleotides, the CDR3 is TGTGCCTGTGACACTGGACGACCCGGGGGATACGCCACCTGGGACACCCGACAGATGTTTTTC.

Details on this clone: Given a much more abundant clone one base away, this may be a read error. The V and J genes are TRDV1 and TRDJ1, with TRDD3 matching 7 bases. From germline, CDR1 is TSWWSYY and CDR2 QGS. This CDR3 is built from 22 residues. CDR3 in amino acids: CALGELGKPSRLLGTYTGKLIF. In DNA form, the CDR3 reads TGTGCTCTTGGGGAACTAGGAAAGCCTTCGCGCCTACTGGGGACGTACACCGGTAAACTCATCTTT.

A remark on this clone: TCRdb shows a much larger clone's protein in place of this DNA's translation, and the two differ at residue 11, likely through a read error; the protein shown is translated from the DNA. This sequence joins TRAV29/DV5 and TRDJ3; 10 bases map to TRDD3. V shed 0 bases, J shed 12 bases, and the junction held 9 bases outside the gene matches. The germline V gene has CDR1 NSMFDY and CDR2 ISSIKDK. CDR3 length: 16 residues. CDR3 amino acids: CAASVLGDWEYRQMFF. The CDR3 DNA is TGTGCAGCAAGCGTACTGGGGGATTGGGAATACCGACAGATGTTTTTC.

The table lists this clone with a few counts. A far larger clone is a single base away, which makes a read error likely. This same CDR3 is encoded by further DNA sequences in the sample. The chain joins TRDV2 to TRDJ3; 12 positions match TRDD3. CDR1 is GEAIGNYY, CDR2 EKD, per germline. The CDR3 spans 21 residues. The CDR3 DNA sequence: TGTGCCTGTGACACTGGACGACCTGGGGGATACGCCACCTGGGACACCCGGCAGATGTTTTTC. Protein product: CACDTGRPGGYATWDTRQMFF.

On this clone: TCRdb attributes to this sequence the protein of a much larger clone, which differs from the DNA translation at residue 7; a read error is likely, and the protein displayed is translated from the DNA. The J gene is TRDJ3, the V gene TRDV2; the D is unclear. Germline V gives CDR1 GEAIGNYY, CDR2 EKD. The CDR3 is 20 residues long. V shed 5 bases and J shed 3 bases, with 25 bases lying between them. The CDR3: CACVVLWIERRDWDTRQMFF. For the CDR3, the DNA is TGTGCCTGTGTCGTACTGTGGATTGAACGCCGTGACTGGGACACCCGACAGATGTTTTTC.

This clone is categorized as large. Other DNA sequences in this specimen translate into the identical CDR3. The CDR3 here is CALGETVQRTGGSLAPYTDKLIF. The DNA of the CDR3 is TGTGCTCTTGGGGAAACGGTGCAGAGGACTGGGGGATCCTTGGCCCCATACACCGATAAACTCATCTTT. V is TRDV1 and J is TRDJ1, with 10 bases fitting TRDD3. Unmatched junction bases numbered 24, after V lost 2 bases and J lost 0 bases. Germline-derived CDR1 and CDR2 are TSWWSYY and QGS. CDR3 length: 23 residues.

Concerning this clone itself: This may stem from a read error, because a much larger clone lies one nucleotide away. Different DNA sequences within this sample yield the same CDR3. The chain couples TRDV1 to TRDJ2; 8 nucleotides align to TRDD3. The J segment lost 0 bases and the V segment lost 1 base, leaving 16 bases of the junction unmatched. The CDR3 consists of 21 residues. CDR1 is TSWWSYY and CDR2 is QGS in the germline V gene. The CDR3 reads CALGEQLLRLGDHALTAQLFF. The CDR3 DNA sequence: TGTGCTCTTGGGGAACAGCTCCTCCGTCTGGGGGACCACGCTTTGACAGCACAACTCTTCTTT.

This chain uses TRDV1 with TRDJ1, with a tentative D call TRDD3 (6 bases). CDR3 length equals 17 residues. V was pared by 11 bases and J by 0 bases, with 25 bases between. Germline lookup yields CDR1 TSWWSYY and CDR2 QGS. The CDR3 is CACGERWDLGYTDKLIF. The CDR3 DNA sequence: TGTGCTTGTGGGGAAAGATGGGATCTGGGGTACACCGATAAACTCATCTTT.

This clone is medium-sized (0.01 to 0.1%) in the sample. V usage is TRDV1 and J usage is TRDJ2, with 12 bases lining up with TRDD3. CDR3 length equals 22 residues. The germline V gene encodes CDR1 TSWWSYY and CDR2 QGS. V lost 0 bases and J lost 6; bases outside the gene matches: 20. The CDR3 nucleotides are TGTGCTCTTGGGGAACTAAGCCTTCCTACGCGAACTGGGGGATACCGGTCAGCACAACTCTTCTTT. Residues: CALGELSLPTRTGGYRSAQLFF.

This clone was seen more than once but under ten times. TCRdb lists the protein of a much larger clone for this DNA, which differs at residue 13, so this is likely a read error; the protein given here is translated from the DNA itself. The rearrangement uses TRDV2 and TRDJ3; 8 bases are a match to TRDD3. The CDR3 is made up of 19 amino acids. Germline V gene sequence: CDR1 GEAIGNYY, CDR2 EKD. The CDR3 loop reads CACDTWGIRSSWGTRQMFF. The CDR3, as DNA: TGTGCCTGTGACACCTGGGGGATCCGAAGCTCCTGGGGCACCCGACAGATGTTTTTC.

This clone is judged medium-sized. This specimen includes other DNA sequences encoding the same CDR3. V gene TRDV3 combines with J gene TRDJ1, with 11 positions matching TRDD3. The CDR3 loop spans 19 amino acids. The junction had 18 bases not matched to a gene; V was cut back by 2 bases and J by 1 base. Germline CDR1 is TVYSNPD and CDR2 is GDNSRS (reference sequence). CDR3 region: CAFYPVLGDMGQGTDKLIF. CDR3 bases: TGTGCCTTTTACCCCGTACTGGGGGATATGGGACAGGGCACCGATAAACTCATCTTT.

This clone is classed as medium-sized (0.01 to 0.1%). A much larger clone lies a single base off, so this may be a read error. This sequence joins TRDV2 and TRDJ3; weak D call: TRDD3 (6 bases). V dropped 0 bases and J dropped 0 bases, with 8 bases sitting between them. The CDR3 has 17 amino acids. Germline loops: CDR1 GEAIGNYY, CDR2 EKD. The CDR3 sequence is CACDTGGSSWDTRQMFF. The CDR3 nucleotides are TGTGCCTGTGACACCGGGGGGAGCTCCTGGGACACCCGACAGATGTTTTTC.

This clone appeared a few times. This may arise from a read error, as a much more abundant clone is one base away. The rearrangement uses TRDV1 and TRDJ3; 10 nucleotides match TRDD3. J lost 0 bases, V lost 2 bases, and 22 bases had no gene match. CDR3 length equals 25 residues. The germline CDR1 and CDR2 sequences are TSWWSYY and QGS. CDR3 sequence (DNA): TGTGCTCTTGGGGAAGGCTCTCCTACACCTTTAGGGGGATACGCAAGCTCCTGGGACACCCGACAGATGTTTTTC. Amino acids: CALGEGSPTPLGGYASSWDTRQMFF.

Regarding this clone: TCRdb assigns this DNA the protein of a much larger clone, which departs from its translation at residue 13; this likely reflects a read error, and the protein shown comes from translating the DNA. The chain is built from TRDV2 and TRDJ3; 8 nucleotides match TRDD3. This CDR3 is 18 amino acids long. Germline CDR1 reads GEAIGNYY; CDR2 reads EKD. DNA of the CDR3: TGTGCCTGTGACACTGGGGGATTCTACTCCTGGGACATCCGACAGATGTTTTTC. Translated, it gives CACDTGGFYSWDIRQMFF.

This clone counts as large (0.1 to 1%). The genes are TRDV1 and TRDJ1, with D possibly matching TRDD3 (5 bases). This CDR3 is 13 amino acids long. Between the trimmed V and J ends, which lost 5 bases and 5 bases, there was a span of 12 bases. Germline-derived CDR1 and CDR2 are TSWWSYY and QGS. The CDR3 here is CALGTRRGDKLIF. CDR3 coding DNA: TGTGCTCTTGGGACCCGGAGGGGGGATAAACTCATCTTT.